This T cell receptor beta chain was profiled in a study of T cells after yellow fever vaccination. Whole-study context: With SMART-Seq v4 Ultra Low Input, the fractions containing low cell numbers were prepared. Study-level results: Repertoires obtained by FACS sorting could include abundant clonotypes that entered as contaminants from the bulk population.

This clonotype was found a few times. The antigen is undetermined. They built TCR cDNA with 5'RACE template switching, a step that put in a universal primer site and UMIs. TCRdb itself ran the 5' RACE reads through MiXCR, one entry per CDR3 protein. This sample carries approximately 550,000 distinct CDR3 sequences, 15% to 20% of them seen once, and the ten largest clones take roughly an eighth. The clonotype comes from a man younger than 40 who received the YFV17D yellow fever vaccine. Sequenced material: PBMCs, taken 15 days after the yellow fever booster vaccination.

CDR3 residues: CASSLVQYAETQYF. CDR3 nucleotides: TGTGCCAGCAGCCTCGTCCAGTATGCGGAGACCCAGTACTTC. The chain employs TRBV7-8 and TRBJ2-5; D not certain. Germline CDR1 SGHVS, CDR2 FQNEAQ. The CDR3 has 14 residues. With 5 bases removed from V and 5 bases from J, the gap between germline ends came to 15 bases.